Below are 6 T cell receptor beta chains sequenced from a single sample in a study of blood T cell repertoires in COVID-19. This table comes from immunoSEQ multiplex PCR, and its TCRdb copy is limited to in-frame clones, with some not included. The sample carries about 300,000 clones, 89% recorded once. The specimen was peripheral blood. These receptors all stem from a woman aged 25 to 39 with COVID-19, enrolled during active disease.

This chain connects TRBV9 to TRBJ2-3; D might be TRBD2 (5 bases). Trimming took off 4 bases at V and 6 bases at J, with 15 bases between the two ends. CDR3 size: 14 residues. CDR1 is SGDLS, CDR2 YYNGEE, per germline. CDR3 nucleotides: TGTGCCAGCAGCCTCAATAGCGCGAGGGATACGCAGTATTTT. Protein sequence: CASSLNSARDTQYF. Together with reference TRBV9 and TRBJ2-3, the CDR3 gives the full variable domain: DSGVTQTPKHLITATGQRVTLRCSPRSGDLSVYWYQQSLDQGLQFLIQYYNGEERAKGNILERFSAQQFPDLHSELNLSSLELGDSALYFCASSLNSARDTQYFGPGTRLTVL.

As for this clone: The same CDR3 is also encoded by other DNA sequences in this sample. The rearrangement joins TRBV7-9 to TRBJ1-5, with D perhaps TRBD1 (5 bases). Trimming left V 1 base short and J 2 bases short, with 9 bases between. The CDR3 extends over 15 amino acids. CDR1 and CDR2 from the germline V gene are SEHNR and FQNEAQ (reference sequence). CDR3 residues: CASSLGTGGNQPQHF. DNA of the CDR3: TGTGCCAGCAGCTTAGGTACAGGCGGCAATCAGCCCCAGCATTTT.

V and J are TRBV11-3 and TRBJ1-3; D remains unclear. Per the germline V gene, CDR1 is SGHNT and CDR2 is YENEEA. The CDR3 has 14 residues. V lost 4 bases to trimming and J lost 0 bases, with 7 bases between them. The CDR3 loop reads CASSYLSSGNTIYF. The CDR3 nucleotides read TGTGCCAGCAGCTACCTGAGCTCTGGAAACACCATATATTTT. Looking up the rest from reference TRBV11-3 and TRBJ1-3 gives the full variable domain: EAGVVQSPRYKIIEKKQPVAFWCNPISGHNTLYWYLQNLGQGPELLIRYENEEAVDDSQLPKDRFSAERLKGVDSTLKIQPAELGDSAVYLCASSYLSSGNTIYFGEGSWLTVV.

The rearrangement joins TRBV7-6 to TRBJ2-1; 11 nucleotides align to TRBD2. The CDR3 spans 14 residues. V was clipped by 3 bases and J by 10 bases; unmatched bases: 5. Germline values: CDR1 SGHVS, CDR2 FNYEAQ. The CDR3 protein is CASSFSGGASEQFF. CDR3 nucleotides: TGTGCCAGCAGCTTTAGCGGGGGGGCATCCGAGCAGTTCTTC.

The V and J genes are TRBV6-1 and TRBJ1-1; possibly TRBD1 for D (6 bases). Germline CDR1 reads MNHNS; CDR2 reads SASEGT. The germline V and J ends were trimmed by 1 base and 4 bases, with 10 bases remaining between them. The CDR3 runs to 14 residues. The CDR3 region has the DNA TGTGCCAGCAGTGAAGAAAAGGGGGTCACTGAAGCTTTCTTT. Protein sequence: CASSEEKGVTEAFF.

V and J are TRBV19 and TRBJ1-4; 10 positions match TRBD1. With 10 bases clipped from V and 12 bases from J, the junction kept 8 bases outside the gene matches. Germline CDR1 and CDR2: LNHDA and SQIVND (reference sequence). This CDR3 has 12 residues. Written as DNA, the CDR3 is TGTGCCACGGGACAGGGGATCGGCGAACTGTTTTTT. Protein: CATGQGIGELFF.